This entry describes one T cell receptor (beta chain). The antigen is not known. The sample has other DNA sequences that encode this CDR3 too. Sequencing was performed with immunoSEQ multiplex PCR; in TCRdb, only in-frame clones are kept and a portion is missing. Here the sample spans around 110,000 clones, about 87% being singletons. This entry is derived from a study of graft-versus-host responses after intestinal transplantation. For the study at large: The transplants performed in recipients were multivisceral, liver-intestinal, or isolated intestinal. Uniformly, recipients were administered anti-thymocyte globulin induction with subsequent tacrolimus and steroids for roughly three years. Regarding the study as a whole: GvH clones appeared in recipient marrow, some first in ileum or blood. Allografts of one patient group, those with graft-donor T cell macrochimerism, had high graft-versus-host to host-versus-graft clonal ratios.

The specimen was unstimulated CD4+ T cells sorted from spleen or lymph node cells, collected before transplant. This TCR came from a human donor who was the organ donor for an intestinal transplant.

In DNA, the CDR3 is TGTGCCAGCAGCTTAATATTGAACACTGAAGCTTTCTTT. The encoded protein is CASSLILNTEAFF. The V and J genes are TRBV7-3 and TRBJ1-1; no firm D call. The CDR3 spans 13 residues. Trimming left V 1 base short and J 0 bases short, with 3 bases between. Germline lookup yields CDR1 SGHTA and CDR2 FQGTGA.